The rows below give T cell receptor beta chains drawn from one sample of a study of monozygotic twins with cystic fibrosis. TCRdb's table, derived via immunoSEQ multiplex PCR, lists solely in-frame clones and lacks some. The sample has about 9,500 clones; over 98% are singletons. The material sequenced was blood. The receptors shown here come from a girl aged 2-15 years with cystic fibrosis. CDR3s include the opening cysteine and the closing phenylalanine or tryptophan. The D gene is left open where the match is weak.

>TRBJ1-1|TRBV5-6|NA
CASSLDRFPEAFF
TGTGCCAGCAGCTTGGATCGGTTTCCTGAAGCTTTCTTT
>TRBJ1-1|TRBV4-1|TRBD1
CASSHAYTGGTEAFF
TGCGCCAGCAGCCACGCGTACACAGGGGGCACTGAAGCTTTCTTT
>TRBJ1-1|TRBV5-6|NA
CASSWGPEGTEAFF
TGTGCCAGCAGCTGGGGCCCCGAGGGCACTGAAGCTTTCTTT
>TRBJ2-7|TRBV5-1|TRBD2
CASSLELPLTSGSYEQYF
TGCGCCAGCAGCTTGGAGCTTCCCCTTACTAGCGGGAGCTACGAGCAGTACTTC
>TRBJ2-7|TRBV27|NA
CASSSYGTLPIEYF
TGTGCCAGCAGTTCCTACGGGACTCTCCCTATTGAGTACTTC
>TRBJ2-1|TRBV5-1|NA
CASSWQGSRLGNEQFF
TGCGCCAGCAGCTGGCAGGGGTCCCGGTTGGGGAATGAGCAGTTCTTC
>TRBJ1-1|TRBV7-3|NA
CASSLSPSGLTEAFF
TGTGCCAGCAGCTTAAGCCCTTCAGGGCTCACTGAAGCTTTCTTT
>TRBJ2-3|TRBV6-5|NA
CASSYGVESDGDTQYF
TGTGCCAGCAGTTACGGGGTAGAGAGCGACGGAGATACGCAGTATTTT
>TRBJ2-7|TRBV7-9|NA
CASSSFGRVEQYF
TGTGCCAGCAGCTCCTTTGGCCGCGTCGAGCAGTACTTC
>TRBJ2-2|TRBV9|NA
CASSPPNTGELFF
TGTGCCAGCAGCCCGCCGAACACCGGGGAGCTGTTTTTT
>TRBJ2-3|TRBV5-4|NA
CASGLGDTQYF
TGTGCCAGCGGGCTGGGAGATACGCAGTATTTT
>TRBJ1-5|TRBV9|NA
CASSAQGAEQPQHF
TGTGCCAGCAGCGCACAAGGGGCAGAACAGCCCCAGCATTTT
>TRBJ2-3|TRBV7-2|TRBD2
CASSLALRASGSDTQYF
TGTGCCAGCAGCTTAGCCCTGAGGGCTAGCGGGAGTGATACGCAGTATTTT
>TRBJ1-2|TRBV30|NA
CAWSAGTFLGYTF
TGTGCCTGGAGTGCCGGGACCTTCTTGGGCTACACCTTC